This TCR beta chain was retrieved from a study of cytomegalovirus exposure and HLA in healthy donors. CDR3 length equals 16 residues. CDR1 and CDR2 from the germline V gene are MNHEY and SMNVEV (reference sequence). V gave up 0 bases and J gave up 4 bases, with 16 bases separating them. The PCR was carried out with 60 Vbeta primers and 13 Jbeta primers. Repertoires were generated with immunoSEQ multiplex PCR, while TCRdb's copy carries only in-frame clones and drops some. The sample includes 200,000 to 250,000 clones, around 80% seen only once; the top ten take around 2.9%. For this clone: Its target is not known.

Regarding the study as a whole: The study found most TCR sequences rare, yet found some public TCRs in many donors.

The genes are TRBV27 and TRBJ2-7, with D possibly being TRBD1 (5 bases). The origin of this receptor is a woman aged 55-75 years in good health and CMV-seropositive. Source material: PBMCs. DNA of the CDR3: TGTGCCAGCAGTTTATCAGGGGCAGGGCCCTCTTACGAGCAGTACTTC. It yields the protein CASSLSGAGPSYEQYF.